The 15 T cell receptor beta chains below all came from one sample that was sequenced in a study of T cells after yellow fever vaccination. TCRdb re-derived calls from the 5' RACE reads in MiXCR, one entry per CDR3 protein. The data hold 400,000 or so distinct CDR3 sequences, with roughly 12% observed a single time. This sample comprised PBMCs, obtained on the day of the first yellow fever vaccination. The receptors originated from a man between 18 and 29 years old who received the YFV17D yellow fever vaccine.

This clonotype has more than one count but fewer than ten. The chain links TRBV11-2 to TRBJ2-1; D gene ambiguous. The V gene lost 3 bases and the J gene lost 3 bases, with 21 bases spanning the gap. The germline V gene encodes CDR1 SGHAT and CDR2 FQNNGV. The CDR3 has 18 amino acids. CDR3 bases: TGTGCCAGCAGCTTTCTCGTACGGGCCGATAAAGACTACAATGAGCAGTTCTTC. Encoded protein: CASSFLVRADKDYNEQFF.

Regarding this clonotype: Sequence at one end of the junction differs from germline and may be a read error. The chain uses TRBV7-7 and TRBJ1-2; the D gene is possibly TRBD1 (5 bases). This CDR3 region has 14 residues. CDR1 is SSHAT and CDR2 is FNYEAQ in the germline V gene (reference sequence). The DNA for the CDR3 is TGTGCTAGCAGCTTAAGGCAGGGCAACTATGGCTACACCTTC. Residues: CASSLRQGNYGYTF.

This clonotype was detected many times. The V and J genes are TRBV6-1 and TRBJ1-6, with TRBD1 matching 8 bases. Germline CDR1 MNHNS, CDR2 SASEGT. V shed 11 bases and J 5 bases; nucleotides not matched to a gene: 5. There are 13 residues in the CDR3. For the CDR3, the DNA is TGTGCCGTAACGGACAGGGATAATTCACCCCTCCACTTT. This gives the protein CAVTDRDNSPLHF.

V is TRBV7-3 and J is TRBJ2-1; 7 bases are shared with TRBD1. From germline, CDR1 is SGHTA and CDR2 FQGTGA. The CDR3 is 14 residues long. The trim removed 4 bases at V and 8 bases at J, leaving 8 bases unmatched. DNA for the CDR3: TGTGCCAGCAGCTCCCGACAGGGTCGGCATGAGCAGTTCTTC. Translated: CASSSRQGRHEQFF.

This chain connects TRBV29-1 to TRBJ1-2, with no clear D. V was clipped by 3 bases and J by 7 bases, with 9 bases between them. The CDR3 consists of 11 residues. The germline V gene has CDR1 SQVTM and CDR2 ANQGSEA. Here the CDR3 reads CSVDARGGYTF. The DNA for the CDR3 is TGCAGCGTTGATGCGCGGGGTGGCTACACCTTC. Variable domain in full (rest from reference TRBV29-1 and TRBJ1-2): SAVISQKPSRDICQRGTSLTIQCQVDSQVTMMFWYRQQPGQSLTLIATANQGSEATYESGFVIDKFPISRPNLTFSTLTVSNMSPEDSSIYLCSVDARGGYTFGSGTRLTVV.

The chain employs TRBV6-6 and TRBJ2-7; the D is unclear. V lost 2 bases and J lost 3, with 8 bases in between. The germline V gene encodes CDR1 MNHNY and CDR2 SVGAGI (reference sequence). The CDR3 runs 13 residues. The CDR3 region is CASSYETIYEQYF. The CDR3 bases are TGTGCCAGCAGTTACGAGACAATCTACGAGCAGTACTTC.

This clonotype has ten or more counts. The CDR3 DNA reads TGCAGCGTTGAAGATCCGCCGGGGGCTGGAGGAAACATTCAGTACTTC. This codes for CSVEDPPGAGGNIQYF. The rearrangement uses TRBV29-1 and TRBJ2-4; either TRBD1 or TRBD2 may supply D (6 bases each). Germline assignment: CDR1 SQVTM and CDR2 ANQGSEA. V lost 0 bases to trimming and J lost 6 bases, with 18 bases between them. This CDR3 is 16 amino acids long.

The chain has TRBV28 and TRBJ2-1, with D possibly called TRBD1 or TRBD2 (6 bases each). V shed 4 bases and J shed 2 bases, with 9 bases lying between them. CDR3 length equals 14 residues. Germline loops: CDR1 MDHEN, CDR2 SYDVKM. In DNA form, the CDR3 reads TGTGCCAGCAGTTGGAGGGGGGCCTACAATGAGCAGTTCTTC. Its protein product is CASSWRGAYNEQFF.

This clonotype turned up a few times. The V and J genes are TRBV12-3 or TRBV12-4 and TRBJ1-1; D may be TRBD1 (6 bases). The CDR3 has 15 residues. V dropped 3 bases and J dropped 3 bases, with 14 bases sitting between them. Here the CDR3 DNA reads TGTGCCAGCAGTTTCCACAGGGCTTCGGACACTGAAGCTTTCTTT. This translates into CASSFHRASDTEAFF.

A few counts support this clonotype. The CDR3 spells CAISGGLVDTEQYV. The CDR3 DNA reads as TGTGCCATCAGTGGCGGACTCGTAGATACCGAGCAGTACGTC. V gene TRBV10-3 combines with J gene TRBJ2-7; weak D call: TRBD2 (5 bases). Germline CDR1 reads ENHRY; CDR2 reads SYGVKD. The V and J ends lost 4 bases and 6 bases respectively, with 16 bases between them. The CDR3 spans 14 residues.

This clonotype was found a few times. The chain is built from TRBV3-1 and TRBJ2-5; D possibly corresponds to TRBD2 (7 bases). Germline CDR1 LGHDT, CDR2 YNNKEL (reference sequence). V gave up 4 bases and J gave up 1 base, with 13 bases separating them. The CDR3 totals 15 residues. CDR3 sequence: CASSPNGGPQETQYF. The CDR3 DNA reads TGTGCCAGCAGCCCTAACGGGGGGCCCCAAGAGACCCAGTACTTC.

This clonotype was observed a few times. This chain uses TRBV12-3 or TRBV12-4 with TRBJ1-2; 7 bases match TRBD1. Unmatched junction bases numbered 8, after V lost 6 bases and J lost 4 bases. The CDR3 loop spans 14 amino acids. CDR3 DNA: TGTGCCAGCAGCACAGGGGCGACACTCTATGGCTACACCTTC. Protein product: CASSTGATLYGYTF.

The chain uses TRBV6-1 and TRBJ2-5, with 8 bases lining up with TRBD2. The ends lost 8 bases at V and 5 bases at J; junction bases unmatched: 13. Germline lookup yields CDR1 MNHNS and CDR2 SASEGT. The CDR3 runs 15 residues. CDR3 amino acids: CASSPQLGLVETQYF. CDR3 bases: TGTGCCAGCTCACCTCAATTGGGACTAGTTGAGACCCAGTACTTC.

The V gene is TRBV10-3, the J gene TRBJ2-1, with TRBD2 as a possible D gene (7 bases). CDR1 is ENHRY and CDR2 is SYGVKD in the germline V gene. Trimming stripped 10 bases from V and 5 bases from J, with 21 bases between. This CDR3 is 15 amino acids long. The CDR3 DNA sequence: TGTGCCACCCGGGGGGCCGGGATAGGGAACAATGAGCAGTTCTTC. It encodes CATRGAGIGNNEQFF.

This clonotype appeared a few times. V and J are TRBV7-2 and TRBJ2-7; 9 positions match TRBD2. The ends lost 3 bases at V and 2 bases at J; junction bases unmatched: 2. This CDR3 comprises 14 residues. Germline CDR1 and CDR2: SGHTA and FQGNSA. The CDR3 is CASSFASGAYEQYF. The CDR3 nucleotides read TGTGCCAGCAGCTTTGCTAGCGGGGCCTACGAGCAGTACTTC.